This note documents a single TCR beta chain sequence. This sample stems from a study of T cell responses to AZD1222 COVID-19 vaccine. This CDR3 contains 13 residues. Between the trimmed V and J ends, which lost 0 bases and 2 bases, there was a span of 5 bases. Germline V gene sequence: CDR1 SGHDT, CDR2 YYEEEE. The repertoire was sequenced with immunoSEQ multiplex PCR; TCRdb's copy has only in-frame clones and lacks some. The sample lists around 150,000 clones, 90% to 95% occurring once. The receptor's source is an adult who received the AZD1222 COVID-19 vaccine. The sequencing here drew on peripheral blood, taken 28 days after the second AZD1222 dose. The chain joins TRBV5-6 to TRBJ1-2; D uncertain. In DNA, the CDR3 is TGTGCCAGCAGCTTGGGAGGGAACTATGGCTACACCTTC. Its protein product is CASSLGGNYGYTF.